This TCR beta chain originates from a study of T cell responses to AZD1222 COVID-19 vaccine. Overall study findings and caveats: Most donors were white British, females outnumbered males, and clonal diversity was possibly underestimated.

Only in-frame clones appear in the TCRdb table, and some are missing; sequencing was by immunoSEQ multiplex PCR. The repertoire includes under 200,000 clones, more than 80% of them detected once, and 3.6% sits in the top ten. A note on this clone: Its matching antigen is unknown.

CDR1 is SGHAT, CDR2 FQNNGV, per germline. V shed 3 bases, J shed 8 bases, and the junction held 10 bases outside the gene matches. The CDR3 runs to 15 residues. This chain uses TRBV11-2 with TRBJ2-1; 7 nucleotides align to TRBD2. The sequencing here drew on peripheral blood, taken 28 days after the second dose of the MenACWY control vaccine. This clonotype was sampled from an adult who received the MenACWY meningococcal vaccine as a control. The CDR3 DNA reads TGTGCCAGCAGCTTCTCAGGACTAGTTCGCGATGAGCAGTTCTTC. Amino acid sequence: CASSFSGLVRDEQFF.